The clone carrying this TCR beta chain has only one observation. Its antigen remains unknown. TCR beta CDR3 sequences were amplified from RNA transcripts. With the HTBI primer set, the TCR CDR3 went through a first round of RT-PCR. In TCRdb, the multiplex PCR reads were re-called with MiXCR into one record per CDR3 protein. The sample holds around 390,000 distinct CDR3 sequences, approximately 14% seen once. This sample was taken from a study of T cells in Graves' hyperthyroidism and ophthalmopathy. General observations from the study: With a median lead of 6.5 months before onset, the model predicted ophthalmopathy. Among thyroid clonotypes expanded above 0.001, most also appeared in blood.

The germline V and J ends were trimmed by 5 bases and 3 bases, with 23 bases remaining between them. CDR3 length: 16 amino acids. Per germline, CDR1 DFQATT and CDR2 SNEGSKA (reference sequence). Patients with uncontrolled infections, other autoimmune diseases, pregnancy or lactation were excluded. The PBMCs had their origin in less than 13 ml of fresh peripheral blood. The chain uses TRBV20-1 and TRBJ2-7, with D perhaps being TRBD1 or TRBD2 (6 bases each). This receptor was obtained from a woman under 40 with Graves' ophthalmopathy. Sequencing was done on a sample of blood. The CDR3 here is CSAPPRPGATIYEQYF. CDR3 in DNA: TGCAGTGCTCCGCCCCGCCCGGGGGCGACGATCTACGAGCAGTACTTC.